A selection of T cell receptor beta chains follows, all from one sample in a study of shared clonotypes between healthy human individuals. TCRdb's table, derived via immunoSEQ multiplex PCR, lists solely in-frame clones and lacks some. In the table there are approximately 2.5 million clones, more than 90% of which are singletons. The sequenced sample was naive CD4+ T cells sorted from blood. The source is a man between 18 and 29 years old in good health. Both conserved end residues are trimmed from each CDR3. Some rows mark clone size as missing; the rest say once, few, many or name a class of expanded clone.

abundance: few; j_gene: TRBJ1-1; v_gene: TRBV7-9; CDR3aa: ASWGISAVGTGEAF
abundance: NA; j_gene: TRBJ1-2; v_gene: TRBV5-4; CDR3aa: ASRRDSGHGYT
abundance: NA; j_gene: TRBJ1-4; v_gene: TRBV6-5; CDR3aa: ASRGQPNEKLF
abundance: NA; j_gene: TRBJ2-5; v_gene: TRBV5-1; CDR3aa: ASSLGLAGETQY
abundance: NA; j_gene: TRBJ1-1; v_gene: TRBV19; CDR3aa: ASSRIGMNTEAF
abundance: NA; j_gene: TRBJ1-2; v_gene: TRBV30; CDR3aa: AWRRGQIYGYT
abundance: NA; j_gene: TRBJ1-1; v_gene: TRBV6-6; CDR3aa: ASSHLNAESPWAF
abundance: NA; j_gene: TRBJ2-2; v_gene: TRBV6-5; CDR3aa: ASSGGLGGGELF
abundance: NA; j_gene: TRBJ2-7; v_gene: TRBV6-5; CDR3aa: ASSYGRDSYEQY
abundance: NA; j_gene: TRBJ2-5; v_gene: TRBV2; CDR3aa: ASSDRLFQETQY
abundance: NA; j_gene: TRBJ2-5; v_gene: TRBV28; CDR3aa: ASSSSGTAQETQY
abundance: NA; j_gene: TRBJ1-6; v_gene: TRBV6-5; CDR3aa: ASSYINSPLH
abundance: NA; j_gene: TRBJ1-2; v_gene: TRBV5-1; CDR3aa: ASSRETYGYT
abundance: NA; j_gene: TRBJ2-7; v_gene: TRBV5-1; CDR3aa: ASSMGTGTYEQY
abundance: NA; j_gene: TRBJ2-1; v_gene: TRBV4-1; CDR3aa: ASSQVGREQF
abundance: NA; j_gene: TRBJ2-5; v_gene: TRBV5-1; CDR3aa: ASSLAPGAETQY
abundance: NA; j_gene: TRBJ1-5; v_gene: TRBV6-7; CDR3aa: ASSFPTQGGNQPQH
abundance: NA; j_gene: TRBJ2-3; v_gene: TRBV25-1; CDR3aa: ASSRTDTQY
abundance: NA; j_gene: TRBJ1-4; v_gene: TRBV7-9; CDR3aa: ASSLSGVGEKLF
abundance: NA; j_gene: TRBJ2-3; v_gene: TRBV18; CDR3aa: ASSPQQGPDTQY
abundance: once; j_gene: TRBJ2-5; v_gene: TRBV7-9; CDR3aa: ASRMGLQETQY
abundance: NA; j_gene: TRBJ1-2; v_gene: TRBV5-1; CDR3aa: ASNPGQGANGYT
abundance: NA; j_gene: TRBJ2-6; v_gene: TRBV9; CDR3aa: ASSVGSGANVLT
abundance: NA; j_gene: TRBJ2-2; v_gene: TRBV7-6; CDR3aa: ASSLVDRGRTGELF
abundance: NA; j_gene: TRBJ1-1; v_gene: TRBV7-9; CDR3aa: ASSSRQGMNTEAF
abundance: NA; j_gene: TRBJ2-1; v_gene: TRBV7-8; CDR3aa: ASSMGGQKYNEQF
abundance: NA; j_gene: TRBJ1-5; v_gene: TRBV28; CDR3aa: ASSLDGSNQPQH
abundance: NA; j_gene: TRBJ1-6; v_gene: TRBV19; CDR3aa: ASTIESGPLH
abundance: NA; j_gene: TRBJ2-3; v_gene: TRBV7-3; CDR3aa: SLGSTDTQY